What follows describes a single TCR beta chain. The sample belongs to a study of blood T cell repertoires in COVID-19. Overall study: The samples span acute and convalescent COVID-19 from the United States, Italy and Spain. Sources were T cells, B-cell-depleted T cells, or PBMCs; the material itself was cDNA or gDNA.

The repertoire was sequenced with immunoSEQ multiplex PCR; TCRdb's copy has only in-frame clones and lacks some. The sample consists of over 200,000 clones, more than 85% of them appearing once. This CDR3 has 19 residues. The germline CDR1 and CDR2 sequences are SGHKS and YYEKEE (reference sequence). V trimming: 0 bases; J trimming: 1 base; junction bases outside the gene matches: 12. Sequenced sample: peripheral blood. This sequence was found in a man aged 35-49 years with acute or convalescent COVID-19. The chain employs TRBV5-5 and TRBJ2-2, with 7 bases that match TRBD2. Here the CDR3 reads CASSLGPPGGVGNTGELFF. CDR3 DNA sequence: TGTGCCAGCAGCTTGGGGCCCCCTGGGGGGGTGGGGAACACCGGGGAGCTGTTTTTT.